Given below is one T cell receptor beta chain in context. Its antigen is unidentified. These data originate in a study of CD8 T cells in ankylosing spondylitis. This CDR3 region has 13 residues. Germline values: CDR1 ENHRY, CDR2 SYGVKD. Trimming took off 10 bases at V and 0 bases at J, with 12 bases between the two ends. Study-wide points: Previously reported in reactive arthritis synovial fluid and blood were some of the motif variants. Made up of fewer than 10 highly homologous variants, a TCR beta motif appeared characteristic of ankylosing spondylitis blood.

Preparation of TCR beta libraries was done by quantitative 5'-RACE with molecular barcodes. Using its own MiXCR run on the 5' RACE reads, TCRdb lists one record per CDR3 protein. The sample lists around 770,000 distinct CDR3 sequences; about an eighth were seen once. This clonotype was obtained from a male donor with ankylosing spondylitis. The rearrangement links TRBV10-3 to TRBJ1-1; D is uncertain. Sequencing input: blood, either unsorted or a sorted T cell fraction (not recorded which). The CDR3 spells CATEAGVNTEAFF. In DNA, the CDR3 is TGTGCCACCGAAGCTGGGGTGAACACTGAAGCTTTCTTT.